This passage covers 13 T cell receptor beta chains from one sample sequenced in a study of T cell responses to AZD1222 COVID-19 vaccine. The table came from immunoSEQ multiplex PCR; TCRdb's copy has only in-frame clones and leaves some out. The profile shows under 95,000 clones, 89% of them singletons. Sequenced here: peripheral blood, sampled on day 0 of AZD1222 vaccination. These receptors all come from an adult in good health.

This clone appeared once. This rearrangement joins TRBV30 to TRBJ1-4, with D unresolved. Trimming pared 4 bases from V and 8 bases from J, leaving 11 bases between. CDR3 length: 12 residues. Germline assignment: CDR1 GTSNPN and CDR2 SVGIG (reference sequence). The CDR3 DNA sequence: TGTGCCTGGAACGGGGTGGGGGAAAAACTGTTTTTT. Its protein is CAWNGVGEKLFF.

The chain carries TRBV10-1 and TRBJ2-7; a possible D gene is TRBD2 (6 bases). Germline V gene sequence: CDR1 WNHNN, CDR2 SYGVQD (reference sequence). There are 13 residues in the CDR3. With 4 bases removed from V and 6 bases from J, the gap between germline ends came to 13 bases. The CDR3 reads CASSGGVETEQYF. The CDR3 bases are TGCGCCAGCAGTGGGGGGGTTGAGACCGAGCAGTACTTC.

The gene calls are TRBV18 and TRBJ1-5, with D perhaps TRBD1 (5 bases). The V end lost 5 bases, the J end lost 7 bases, and 18 bases lay between the germline ends. This CDR3 region has 15 residues. Germline CDR1 reads KGHSH; CDR2 reads LQKENI. This CDR3 is CASSADAGSSQPQHF. The CDR3 nucleotides read TGTGCCAGCTCAGCCGACGCAGGGTCCAGCCAGCCCCAGCATTTT.

This chain joins TRBV30 and TRBJ1-6, with a tentative D call TRBD1 (6 bases). The CDR3 extends over 12 amino acids. Between the trimmed V and J ends, which lost 3 bases and 13 bases, there was a span of 13 bases. In germline, CDR1 is GTSNPN, CDR2 SVGIG (reference sequence). CDR3 sequence reads: CAWRLGAGPLHF. The DNA of the CDR3 is TGTGCCTGGAGGTTGGGGGCCGGGCCCCTCCACTTT. The full variable domain, completed using reference TRBV30 and TRBJ1-6, is SQTIHQWPATLVQPVGSPLSLECTVEGTSNPNLYWYRQAAGRGLQLLFYSVGIGQISSEVPQNLSASRPQDRQFILSSKKLLLSDSGFYLCAWRLGAGPLHFGNGTRLTVT.

The J gene is TRBJ2-1, the V gene TRBV21-1. TRBV21-1 is classified as a pseudogene. The CDR3 runs to 17 residues. CDR3 region: CASSPSPRDGSYNEQFF. The DNA of the CDR3 is TGTGCCAGCAGTCCCTCTCCCAGGGACGGCTCCTACAATGAGCAGTTCTTC.

This clone was seen a handful of times. The chain joins TRBV11-2 to TRBJ2-7; D assignment may be TRBD1 or TRBD2 (5 bases each). V lost 5 bases to trimming and J lost 7 bases, with 18 bases between them. This CDR3 is 14 amino acids long. Germline V gives CDR1 SGHAT, CDR2 FQNNGV. The CDR3 nucleotides read TGTGCCAGCAGCCAAGGGACGTCAACGGATGAGCAGTACTTC. Protein sequence: CASSQGTSTDEQYF.

This clone occurred once. V and J are TRBV5-6 and TRBJ2-2; D uncertain. The CDR3 spans 14 residues. CDR1 SGHDT and CDR2 YYEEEE come from the germline V gene. V was pared by 1 base and J by 2 bases, with 6 bases between. Here the CDR3 reads CASSLLSNTGELFF. CDR3 in DNA: TGTGCCAGCAGCTTGCTCAGCAACACCGGGGAGCTGTTTTTT. Combining the CDR3 with reference TRBV5-6 and TRBJ2-2 gives the whole variable domain DAGVTQSPTHLIKTRGQQVTLRCSPKSGHDTVSWYQQALGQGPQFIFQYYEEEERQRGNFPDRFSGHQFPNYSSELNVNALLLGDSALYLCASSLLSNTGELFFGEGSRLTVL.

This chain joins TRBV6-2 or TRBV6-3 and TRBJ1-3; D possibly corresponds to TRBD1 (5 bases). This CDR3 spans 19 amino acids. Germline lookup yields CDR1 MNHEY and CDR2 SVGEGT. V was shortened by 5 bases and J by 0 bases, with 23 bases between the two germline ends. Written as DNA, the CDR3 is TGTGCCAGCAGTCTGACCGGGACTGAAGCACCCCTCTCTGGAAACACCATATATTTT. Residues: CASSLTGTEAPLSGNTIYF.

The chain employs TRBV12-5 and TRBJ1-5; a weak D match, TRBD1 (5 bases). Germline lookup yields CDR1 LGHNT and CDR2 FRNRAP. The CDR3 is 15 amino acids. Trimming cost V 6 bases and J 0 bases, with 12 bases left between them. The CDR3 sequence: CASGPGGSSNQPQHF. For the CDR3, the DNA is TGTGCTAGTGGCCCTGGGGGGTCTAGCAATCAGCCCCAGCATTTT.

The chain carries TRBV30 and TRBJ2-7, with TRBD1 matching 9 bases. Per germline, CDR1 GTSNPN and CDR2 SVGIG (reference sequence). J gave up 1 base and V 0 bases, and 4 bases lay outside the gene matches. The CDR3 has 15 amino acids. CDR3 residues: CAWSVGTGISYEQYF. The CDR3 coding sequence is TGTGCCTGGAGTGTAGGGACAGGGATATCCTACGAGCAGTACTTC.

This clone was recorded only once. J is TRBJ1-5 and V is TRBV18; D possibly corresponds to TRBD1 (5 bases). The CDR3 sequence is 13 residues long. Germline CDR1 and CDR2: KGHSH and LQKENI. V lost 10 bases to trimming and J lost 0 bases, with 10 bases between them. The CDR3 is CATSGDSNQPQHF. CDR3 coding DNA: TGTGCCACTTCGGGGGATAGCAATCAGCCCCAGCATTTT.

This chain joins TRBV11-2 and TRBJ2-7; D is uncertain. The CDR3 totals 15 residues. From germline, CDR1 is SGHAT and CDR2 FQNNGV. V shed 1 base and J shed 6 bases, with 16 bases lying between them. For the CDR3, the DNA is TGTGCCAGCAGCTTAGTTGGCCCGGTAGGAAGCGAGCAGTACTTC. It is translated as CASSLVGPVGSEQYF.

The rearrangement uses TRBV30 and TRBJ1-2; TRBD1 agrees at 7 bases. Trimming cost V 7 bases and J 1 base; bases outside gene matches: 9. The CDR3 contains 14 residues. Germline CDR1 reads GTSNPN; CDR2 reads SVGIG (reference sequence). In nucleotides, the CDR3 is TGTGCCTTTCTCGAACCAGGGGGTAACTATGGCTACACCTTC. It yields the protein CAFLEPGGNYGYTF.